This entry lists 25 T cell receptor beta chains sequenced from one sample in a study of blood T cell repertoires in COVID-19. The repertoire was sequenced with immunoSEQ multiplex PCR; TCRdb's copy has only in-frame clones and lacks some. The repertoire has more than 250,000 clones, 87% of them found once; the top ten carry less than 6%. Sequenced sample: PBMCs or T cells enriched from blood (not recorded which). Receptors originate from a woman in her 30s who had recovered from COVID-19.

This clone occurred once. For the CDR3, the DNA is TGTGCCAGCAGTTACACAACAGGGCCGGGCTATGGCTACACCTTC. It encodes CASSYTTGPGYGYTF. The chain employs TRBV6-5 and TRBJ1-2; D possibly corresponds to TRBD1 (6 bases). The CDR3 is made up of 15 amino acids. Germline assignment: CDR1 MNHEY and CDR2 SVGAGI. The V and J ends lost 2 bases and 4 bases respectively, with 14 bases between them.

The chain employs TRBV30 and TRBJ1-2; 10 nucleotides line up with TRBD1. Trimming removed 7 bases from V and 3 bases from J; junction bases left unmatched: 14. The CDR3 length is 16 residues. CDR1 is GTSNPN, CDR2 SVGIG, per germline (reference sequence). The CDR3 reads CASNPRDRGRDYGYTF. For the CDR3, the DNA is TGTGCCTCTAATCCAAGGGACAGGGGCCGGGACTATGGCTACACCTTC.

The genes are TRBV6-1 and TRBJ1-2; the match to TRBD1 covers 11 bases. The germline V gene encodes CDR1 MNHNS and CDR2 SASEGT. V trimming: 0 bases; J trimming: 6 bases; junction bases outside the gene matches: 9. This CDR3 comprises 17 residues. For the CDR3, the DNA is TGTGCCAGCAGTGAAGCGGTTAGGGGACAGGGGGATCATGGCTACACCTTC. Its translation: CASSEAVRGQGDHGYTF.

CDR3 protein: CASTRVGGNSPLHF. CDR3 in DNA: TGTGCCAGCACCCGGGTGGGGGGGAATTCACCCCTCCACTTT. The V and J genes are TRBV27 and TRBJ1-6; D is perhaps TRBD1 (5 bases). Germline V gene data show CDR1 as MNHEY and CDR2 as SMNVEV (reference sequence). Trimming cost V 7 bases and J 7 bases, with 14 bases left between them. The CDR3 has 14 residues.

The V call is TRBV7-3, the J call TRBJ2-2; a possible D gene is TRBD1 (6 bases). CDR1 SGHTA and CDR2 FQGTGA come from the germline V gene. The length of the CDR3 is 16 residues. With 5 bases removed from V and 3 bases from J, the gap between germline ends came to 16 bases. The CDR3 DNA reads as TGTGCCAGCAGCCCTGGACAGCTAAGGGACACCGGGGAGCTGTTTTTT. It is translated as CASSPGQLRDTGELFF.

The chain is built from TRBV30 and TRBJ1-3; D not certain. Germline V lookup: CDR1 GTSNPN, CDR2 SVGIG (reference sequence). The CDR3 length is 15 residues. Trimming took off 1 base at V and 0 bases at J, with 10 bases between the two ends. This CDR3 is CAWSGVRSSGNTIYF. The CDR3 region has the DNA TGTGCCTGGAGTGGTGTTAGGAGCTCTGGAAACACCATATATTTT.

V and J are TRBV5-1 and TRBJ1-1; 10 bases fit TRBD1. V gave up 4 bases and J gave up 5 bases; unmatched junction bases: 11. This CDR3 is built from 16 residues. Germline CDR1 is SGHRS and CDR2 is YFSETQ. CDR3 residues: CASSTNRRTGGTEAFF. CDR3 bases: TGCGCCAGCAGCACCAACCGTAGGACAGGGGGAACTGAAGCTTTCTTT.

This clone was seen a single time. V is TRBV15 and J is TRBJ1-5; D possibly corresponds to TRBD1 (6 bases). The V gene's germline CDR1 is LNHNV and CDR2 YYDKDF (reference sequence). The V end was cut by 2 bases, the J end by 0 bases, with 14 bases between. The length of the CDR3 is 17 residues. CDR3 region: CATSRRNREPSNQPQHF. Written as DNA, the CDR3 is TGTGCCACCAGCAGACGTAACAGGGAACCTAGCAATCAGCCCCAGCATTTT. Drawing the rest from reference TRBV15 and TRBJ1-5, the complete variable domain is DAMVIQNPRYQVTQFGKPVTLSCSQTLNHNVMYWYQQKSSQAPKLLFHYYDKDFNNEADTPDNFQSRRPNTSFCFLDIRSPGLGDTAMYLCATSRRNREPSNQPQHFGDGTRLSIL.

The V gene is TRBV9, the J gene TRBJ1-2, with 7 bases aligning to TRBD1. CDR3 size: 16 residues. Looked up from germline, CDR1 is SGDLS and CDR2 is YYNGEE. J was trimmed by 2 bases and V by 2 bases; bases with no gene match: 9. The CDR3 sequence: CASSVSGGIVNYGYTF. The CDR3 region has the DNA TGTGCCAGCAGCGTCTCAGGGGGGATAGTGAACTATGGCTACACCTTC.

This clone was recorded only once. The chain joins TRBV7-9 to TRBJ1-4; a weak D match, TRBD1 (5 bases). CDR3 size: 15 residues. The germline V gene encodes CDR1 SEHNR and CDR2 FQNEAQ (reference sequence). Trimming cost V 4 bases and J 0 bases, with 9 bases left between them. Written as DNA, the CDR3 is TGTGCCAGCAGCTCCACAGGATCAACTAATGAAAAACTGTTTTTT. It is translated as CASSSTGSTNEKLFF.

This chain connects TRBV7-2 to TRBJ2-5, with 13 bases lining up with TRBD2. CDR1 is SGHTA and CDR2 is FQGNSA in the germline V gene. V was pared by 4 bases and J by 5 bases, with 7 bases of the junction left unmatched. CDR3 size: 16 residues. The chain's CDR3 is CASSSTSGGARETQYF. The CDR3 region has the DNA TGTGCCAGCAGCTCTACTAGCGGGGGGGCTAGGGAGACCCAGTACTTC.

J is TRBJ1-1 and V is TRBV6-5; the D gene is possibly TRBD1 (5 bases). The germline gives CDR1 MNHEY, CDR2 SVGAGI. The CDR3 is made up of 14 amino acids. V was cut by 7 bases and J by 4 bases, with 16 bases left in between. The CDR3 loop reads CASNRQSLGTEAFF. CDR3 nucleotides: TGTGCCAGCAACCGACAGTCCTTGGGCACTGAAGCTTTCTTT.

The count of this clone is one. The J gene is TRBJ1-1, the V gene TRBV9; TRBD1 might be the D (5 bases). Germline V lookup: CDR1 SGDLS, CDR2 YYNGEE. This CDR3 region has 16 residues. The V and J ends lost 4 bases and 5 bases respectively, with 21 bases between them. The CDR3 DNA reads as TGTGCCAGCAGCCCCCGCCCTTTTGTGGCAGGGACTGAAGCTTTCTTT. Translated, it gives CASSPRPFVAGTEAFF.

This clone was counted only a few times. This sequence joins TRBV11-3 and TRBJ2-1; D perhaps matches TRBD1 (5 bases). The V gene's germline CDR1 is SGHNT and CDR2 YENEEA. The CDR3 is made up of 14 amino acids. V lost 5 bases and J 2 bases, leaving 10 bases between the germline ends. CDR3 protein: CASSPRTTYNEQFF. CDR3 sequence (DNA): TGTGCCAGCAGCCCACGGACAACCTACAATGAGCAGTTCTTC.

This chain joins TRBV6-1 and TRBJ1-5, with D uncertain. This CDR3 has 15 amino acids. Germline CDR1 reads MNHNS; CDR2 reads SASEGT. The germline V and J ends were trimmed by 1 base and 4 bases, with 11 bases remaining between them. For the CDR3, the DNA is TGTGCCAGCAGTGAAGATCGAGGTCCAAATCAGCCCCAGCATTTT. Translation: CASSEDRGPNQPQHF.

The rearrangement joins TRBV27 to TRBJ1-6; D ambiguous. This CDR3 has 15 amino acids. The germline V gene encodes CDR1 MNHEY and CDR2 SMNVEV (reference sequence). V lost 6 bases and J 8 bases, leaving 17 bases between the germline ends. The DNA for the CDR3 is TGTGCCAGCAGCTCGCCGAGAGGGTCTTATTCACCCCTCCACTTT. It translates to CASSSPRGSYSPLHF.

CDR3 in DNA: TGTGCCAGCAGCGTAGGAGGAGGGGGAAACACCATATATTTT. Translation gives CASSVGGGGNTIYF. V usage is TRBV9 and J usage is TRBJ1-3; D is unclear. This CDR3 has 14 amino acids. Germline V gene data show CDR1 as SGDLS and CDR2 as YYNGEE. Trimming cost V 0 bases and J 4 bases, with 8 bases left between them.

This clone showed up just a few times. The chain links TRBV7-2 to TRBJ1-5, with 7 bases identical to TRBD1. The CDR3 is made up of 14 amino acids. Germline trimming cut 6 bases from V and 6 bases from J; bases unmatched to any gene: 8. Per germline, CDR1 SGHTA and CDR2 FQGNSA. The CDR3 protein is CASRGDRESQPQHF. The CDR3 nucleotides are TGTGCCAGCAGAGGCGACAGGGAGTCTCAGCCCCAGCATTTT.

The V call is TRBV10-3, the J call TRBJ1-2; 7 bases are a match to TRBD1. This CDR3 spans 13 amino acids. CDR1 ENHRY and CDR2 SYGVKD come from the germline V gene. V shed 3 bases, J shed 5 bases, and the junction held 3 bases outside the gene matches. This CDR3 is CAISETGEYGYTF. Here the CDR3 DNA reads TGTGCCATCAGTGAAACAGGGGAGTATGGCTACACCTTC.

This rearrangement joins TRBV24-1 to TRBJ1-1, with unresolved D. The CDR3 is made up of 13 amino acids. Germline-derived CDR1 and CDR2 are KGHDR and SFDVKD. V was pared by 0 bases and J by 2 bases, with 3 bases between. The CDR3 protein is CATSDLLNTEAFF. In nucleotides, the CDR3 is TGTGCCACCAGTGATTTGTTAAACACTGAAGCTTTCTTT.

The rearrangement links TRBV9 to TRBJ1-2; 9 bases map to TRBD1. CDR1 is SGDLS, CDR2 YYNGEE, per germline. This CDR3 has 15 amino acids. V dropped 4 bases and J dropped 1; count of bases not matched to a gene: 5. The chain's CDR3 is CASSTTGQGNYGYTF. DNA of the CDR3: TGTGCCAGCAGCACAACGGGACAGGGTAACTATGGCTACACCTTC.

The chain links TRBV18 to TRBJ2-2; 9 positions match TRBD2. Germline values: CDR1 KGHSH, CDR2 LQKENI. V lost 6 bases, J lost 4 bases, and 3 bases stayed unmatched. This CDR3 has 14 residues. The CDR3 DNA sequence: TGTGCCAGCTCCATAGCGGGGGTCACCGGGGAGCTGTTTTTT. Residues: CASSIAGVTGELFF.

This clone was found once. V gene TRBV6-5 combines with J gene TRBJ2-1, with D perhaps TRBD1 (6 bases). V was clipped by 0 bases and J by 2 bases, with 8 bases between them. Germline assignment: CDR1 MNHEY and CDR2 SVGAGI. The CDR3 sequence is 15 residues long. The CDR3 nucleotides read TGTGCCAGCAGTTACTCGTCAGGGGCCTACAATGAGCAGTTCTTC. This encodes CASSYSSGAYNEQFF.

The CDR3 here is CAISDSTSGGIWQFF. CDR3 nucleotides: TGTGCCATCAGTGATAGCACTAGCGGGGGGATTTGGCAGTTCTTC. The chain uses TRBV10-3 and TRBJ2-1, with TRBD2 matching 12 bases. Trimming removed 3 bases from V and 12 bases from J; junction bases left unmatched: 9. Germline assignment: CDR1 ENHRY and CDR2 SYGVKD. The CDR3 is 15 amino acids.

This chain links TRBV3-1 (or the pseudogene TRBV3-2) with TRBJ2-7, with no clear D. With 4 bases removed from V and 1 base from J, the gap between germline ends came to 14 bases. The CDR3 covers 15 residues. Per the germline V gene, CDR1 is LGHDT and CDR2 is YNNKEL (reference sequence). CDR3 DNA sequence: TGTGCCAGCAGCCCTCGCGGCTCCCTATCCTACGAGCAGTACTTC. This translates into CASSPRGSLSYEQYF.